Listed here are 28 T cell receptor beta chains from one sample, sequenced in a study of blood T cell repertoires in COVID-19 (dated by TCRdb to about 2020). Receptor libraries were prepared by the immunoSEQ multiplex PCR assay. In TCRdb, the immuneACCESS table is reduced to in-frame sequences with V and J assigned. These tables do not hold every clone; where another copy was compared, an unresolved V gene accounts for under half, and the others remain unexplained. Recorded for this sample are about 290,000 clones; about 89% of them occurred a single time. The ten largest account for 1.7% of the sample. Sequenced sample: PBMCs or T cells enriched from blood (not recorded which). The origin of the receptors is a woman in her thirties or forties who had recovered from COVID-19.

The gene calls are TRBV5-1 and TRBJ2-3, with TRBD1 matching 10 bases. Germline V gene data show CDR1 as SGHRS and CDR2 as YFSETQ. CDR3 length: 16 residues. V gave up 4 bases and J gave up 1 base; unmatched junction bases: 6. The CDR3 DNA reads TGCGCCAGCAGCGCCCCGACAGGGGGCGGCACAGATACGCAGTATTTT. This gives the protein CASSAPTGGGTDTQYF.

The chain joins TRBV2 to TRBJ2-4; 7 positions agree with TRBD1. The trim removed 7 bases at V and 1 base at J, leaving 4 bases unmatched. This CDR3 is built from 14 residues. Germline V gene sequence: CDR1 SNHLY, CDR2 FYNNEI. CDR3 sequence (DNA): TGTGCCAGCAACTTACAGGGGGCCAAAAACATTCAGTACTTC. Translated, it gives CASNLQGAKNIQYF.

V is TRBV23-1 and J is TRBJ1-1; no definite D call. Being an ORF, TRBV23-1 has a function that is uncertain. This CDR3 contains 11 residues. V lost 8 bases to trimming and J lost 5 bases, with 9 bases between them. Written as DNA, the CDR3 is TGCGCCAGCCCCCCGAGAACTGAAGCTTTCTTT. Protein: CASPPRTEAFF.

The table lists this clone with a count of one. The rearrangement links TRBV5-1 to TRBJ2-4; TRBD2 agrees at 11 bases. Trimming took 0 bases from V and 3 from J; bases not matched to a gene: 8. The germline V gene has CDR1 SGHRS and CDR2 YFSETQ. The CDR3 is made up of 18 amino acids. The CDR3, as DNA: TGCGCCAGCAGCTTGGGAGCTAGCGGGGGGTCTGGCAAAAACATTCAGTACTTC. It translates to CASSLGASGGSGKNIQYF.

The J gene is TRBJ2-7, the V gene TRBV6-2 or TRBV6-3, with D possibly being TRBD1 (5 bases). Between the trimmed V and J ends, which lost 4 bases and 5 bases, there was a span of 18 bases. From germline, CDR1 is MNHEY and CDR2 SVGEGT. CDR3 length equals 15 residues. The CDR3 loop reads CASSSYPQGSNEQYF. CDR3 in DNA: TGTGCCAGCAGTTCTTACCCGCAGGGTTCCAACGAGCAGTACTTC.

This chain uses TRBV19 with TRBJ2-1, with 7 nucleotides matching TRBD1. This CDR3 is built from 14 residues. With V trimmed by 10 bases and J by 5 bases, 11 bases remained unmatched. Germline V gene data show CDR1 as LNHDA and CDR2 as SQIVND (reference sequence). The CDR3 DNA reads TGTGCCACCAAAACCGGGACAGTTAACAATGAGCAGTTCTTC. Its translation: CATKTGTVNNEQFF. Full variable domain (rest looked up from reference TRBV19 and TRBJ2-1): DGGITQSPKYLFRKEGQNVTLSCEQNLNHDAMYWYRQDPGQGLRLIYYSQIVNDFQKGDIAEGYSVSREKKESFPLTVTSAQKNPTAFYLCATKTGTVNNEQFFGPGTRLTVL.

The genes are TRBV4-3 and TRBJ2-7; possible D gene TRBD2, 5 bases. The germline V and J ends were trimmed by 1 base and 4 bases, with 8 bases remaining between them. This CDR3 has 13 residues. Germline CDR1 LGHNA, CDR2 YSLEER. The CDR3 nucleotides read TGCGCCAGCAGCCAAGCTGGGAGTTACGAGCAGTACTTC. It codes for CASSQAGSYEQYF.

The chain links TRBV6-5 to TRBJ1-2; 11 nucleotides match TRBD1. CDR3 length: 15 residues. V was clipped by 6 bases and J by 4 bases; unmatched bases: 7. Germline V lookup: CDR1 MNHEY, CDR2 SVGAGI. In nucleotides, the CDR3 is TGTGCCAGCAGCGGACAGGGGGCGCTTCCCTATGGCTACACCTTC. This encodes CASSGQGALPYGYTF.

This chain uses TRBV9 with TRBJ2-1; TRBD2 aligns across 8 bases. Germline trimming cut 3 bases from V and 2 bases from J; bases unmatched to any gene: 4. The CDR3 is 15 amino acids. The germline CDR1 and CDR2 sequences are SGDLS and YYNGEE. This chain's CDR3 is CASSASGSPYNEQFF. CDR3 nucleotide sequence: TGTGCCAGCAGCGCAAGCGGGAGTCCCTACAATGAGCAGTTCTTC.

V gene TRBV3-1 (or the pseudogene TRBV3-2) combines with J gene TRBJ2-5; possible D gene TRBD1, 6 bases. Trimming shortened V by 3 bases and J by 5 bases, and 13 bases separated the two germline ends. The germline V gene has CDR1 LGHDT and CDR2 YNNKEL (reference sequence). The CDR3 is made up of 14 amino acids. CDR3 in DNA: TGTGCCAGCAGCCACAGGGGCGGTGGCGAGACCCAGTACTTC. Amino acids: CASSHRGGGETQYF.

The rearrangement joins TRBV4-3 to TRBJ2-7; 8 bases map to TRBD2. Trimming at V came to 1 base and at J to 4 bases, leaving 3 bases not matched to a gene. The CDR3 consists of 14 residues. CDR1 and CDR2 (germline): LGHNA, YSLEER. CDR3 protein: CASSQVQREYEQYF. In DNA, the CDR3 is TGCGCCAGCAGCCAAGTCCAGCGGGAGTACGAGCAGTACTTC.

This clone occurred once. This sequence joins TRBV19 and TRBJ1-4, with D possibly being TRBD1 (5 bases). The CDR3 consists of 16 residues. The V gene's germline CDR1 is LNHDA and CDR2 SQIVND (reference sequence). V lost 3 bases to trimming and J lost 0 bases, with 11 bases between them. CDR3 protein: CASSIRTGATNEKLFF. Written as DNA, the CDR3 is TGTGCCAGTAGTATCAGAACAGGTGCAACTAATGAAAAACTGTTTTTT.

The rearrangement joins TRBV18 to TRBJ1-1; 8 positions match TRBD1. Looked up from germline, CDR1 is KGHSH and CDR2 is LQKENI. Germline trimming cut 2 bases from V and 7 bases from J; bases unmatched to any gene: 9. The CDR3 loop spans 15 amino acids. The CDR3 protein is CASSPRDRLRGEAFF. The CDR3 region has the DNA TGTGCCAGCTCACCAAGGGACAGGCTCCGAGGTGAAGCTTTCTTT.

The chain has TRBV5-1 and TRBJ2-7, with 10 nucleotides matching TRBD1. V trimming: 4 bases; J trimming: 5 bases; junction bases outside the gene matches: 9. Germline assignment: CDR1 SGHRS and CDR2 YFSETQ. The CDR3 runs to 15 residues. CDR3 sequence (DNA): TGCGCCAGCAGCCCAAGACAGGGGGCGCGGGACGAGCAGTACTTC. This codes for CASSPRQGARDEQYF.

In DNA, the CDR3 is TGCGCCAGCAGCCCTGCCGGGACTAGATCCAATGAGCAGTTCTTC. It encodes CASSPAGTRSNEQFF. This sequence joins TRBV4-3 and TRBJ2-1; 8 positions match TRBD2. Germline values: CDR1 LGHNA, CDR2 YSLEER. J lost 6 bases, V lost 4 bases, and 8 bases had no gene match. The CDR3 has 15 amino acids.

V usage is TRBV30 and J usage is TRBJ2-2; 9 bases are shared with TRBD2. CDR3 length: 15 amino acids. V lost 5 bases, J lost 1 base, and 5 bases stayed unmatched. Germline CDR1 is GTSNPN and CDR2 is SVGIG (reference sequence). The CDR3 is CAWGVTSGNTGELFF. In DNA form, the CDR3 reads TGTGCCTGGGGAGTGACTAGCGGGAACACCGGGGAGCTGTTTTTT.

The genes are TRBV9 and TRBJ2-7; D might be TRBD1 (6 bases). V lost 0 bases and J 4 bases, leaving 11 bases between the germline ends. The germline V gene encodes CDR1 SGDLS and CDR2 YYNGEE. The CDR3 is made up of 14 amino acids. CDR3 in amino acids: CASSVEGVSYEQYF. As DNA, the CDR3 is TGTGCCAGCAGCGTAGAGGGGGTCTCGTACGAGCAGTACTTC. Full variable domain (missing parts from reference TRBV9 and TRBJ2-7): DSGVTQTPKHLITATGQRVTLRCSPRSGDLSVYWYQQSLDQGLQFLIQYYNGEERAKGNILERFSAQQFPDLHSELNLSSLELGDSALYFCASSVEGVSYEQYFGPGTRLTVT.

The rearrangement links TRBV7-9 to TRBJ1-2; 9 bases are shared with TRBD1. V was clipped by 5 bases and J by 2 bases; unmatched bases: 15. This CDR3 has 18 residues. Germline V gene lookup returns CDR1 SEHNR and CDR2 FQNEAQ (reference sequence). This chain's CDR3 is CASSEFLVDRGRNYGYTF. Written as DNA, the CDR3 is TGTGCCAGCAGCGAATTTCTCGTGGACAGGGGTCGAAACTATGGCTACACCTTC. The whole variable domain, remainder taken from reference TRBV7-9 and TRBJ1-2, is DTGVSQNPRHKITKRGQNVTFRCDPISEHNRLYWYRQTLGQGPEFLTYFQNEAQLEKSRLLSDRFSAERPKGSFSTLEIQRTEQGDSAMYLCASSEFLVDRGRNYGYTFGSGTRLTVV.

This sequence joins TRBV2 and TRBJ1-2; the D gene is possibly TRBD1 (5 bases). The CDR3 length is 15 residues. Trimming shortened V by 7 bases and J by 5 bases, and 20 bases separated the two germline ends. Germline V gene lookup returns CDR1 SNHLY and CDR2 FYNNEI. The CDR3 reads CASTLWGGVGYGYTF. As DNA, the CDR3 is TGTGCCAGCACTTTGTGGGGGGGAGTGGGGTATGGCTACACCTTC.

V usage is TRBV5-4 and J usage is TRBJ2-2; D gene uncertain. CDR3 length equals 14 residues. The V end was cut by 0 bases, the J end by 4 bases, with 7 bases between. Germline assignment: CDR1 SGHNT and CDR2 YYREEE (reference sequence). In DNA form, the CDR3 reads TGTGCCAGCAGCTTGGCCTCCCCCACCGGGGAGCTGTTTTTT. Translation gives CASSLASPTGELFF.

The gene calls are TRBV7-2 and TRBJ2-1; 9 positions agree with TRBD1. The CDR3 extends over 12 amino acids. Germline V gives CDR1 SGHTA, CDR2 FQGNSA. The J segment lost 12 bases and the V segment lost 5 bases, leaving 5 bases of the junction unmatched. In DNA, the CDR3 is TGTGCCAGCAGCGTAACAGGGGGCTGGCAGTTCTTC. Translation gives CASSVTGGWQFF.

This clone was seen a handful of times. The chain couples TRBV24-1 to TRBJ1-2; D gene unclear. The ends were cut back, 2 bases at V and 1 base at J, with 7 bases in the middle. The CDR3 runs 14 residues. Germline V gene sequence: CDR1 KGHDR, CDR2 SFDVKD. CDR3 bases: TGTGCCACCAGTGATTCAGCGGTTAACTATGGCTACACCTTC. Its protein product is CATSDSAVNYGYTF.

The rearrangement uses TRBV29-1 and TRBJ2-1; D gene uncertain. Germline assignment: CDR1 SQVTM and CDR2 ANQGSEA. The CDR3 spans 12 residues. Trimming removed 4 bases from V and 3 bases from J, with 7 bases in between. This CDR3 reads CSVGRSYNEQFF. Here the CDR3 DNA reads TGCAGCGTTGGAAGGAGCTACAATGAGCAGTTCTTC.

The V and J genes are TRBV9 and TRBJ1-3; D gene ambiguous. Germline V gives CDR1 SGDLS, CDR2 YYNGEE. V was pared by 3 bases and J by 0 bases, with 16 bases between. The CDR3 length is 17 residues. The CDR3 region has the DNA TGTGCCAGCAGCGCCCCGAGACGGGGATCCTCTGGAAACACCATATATTTT. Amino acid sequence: CASSAPRRGSSGNTIYF. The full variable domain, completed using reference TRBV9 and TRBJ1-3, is DSGVTQTPKHLITATGQRVTLRCSPRSGDLSVYWYQQSLDQGLQFLIQYYNGEERAKGNILERFSAQQFPDLHSELNLSSLELGDSALYFCASSAPRRGSSGNTIYFGEGSWLTVV.

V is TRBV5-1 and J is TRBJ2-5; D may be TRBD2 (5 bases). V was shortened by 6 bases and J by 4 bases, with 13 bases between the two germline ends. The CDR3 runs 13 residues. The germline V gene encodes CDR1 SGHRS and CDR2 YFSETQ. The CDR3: CASTGIVGETQYF. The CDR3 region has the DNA TGCGCCAGCACGGGGATAGTCGGAGAGACCCAGTACTTC.

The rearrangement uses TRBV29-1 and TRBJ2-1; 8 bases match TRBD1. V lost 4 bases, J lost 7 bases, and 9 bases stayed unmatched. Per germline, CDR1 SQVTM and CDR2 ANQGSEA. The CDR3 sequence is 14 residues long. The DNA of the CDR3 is TGCAGCGTTGTTGGGACAGGATCCTCAAATGAGCAGTTCTTC. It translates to CSVVGTGSSNEQFF.

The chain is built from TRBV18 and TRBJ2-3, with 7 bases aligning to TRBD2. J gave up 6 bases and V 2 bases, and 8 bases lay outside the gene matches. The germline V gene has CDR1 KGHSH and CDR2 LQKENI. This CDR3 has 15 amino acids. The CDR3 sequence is CASSPNSGPGDTQYF. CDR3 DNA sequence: TGTGCCAGCTCACCAAATAGCGGGCCTGGGGATACGCAGTATTTT.

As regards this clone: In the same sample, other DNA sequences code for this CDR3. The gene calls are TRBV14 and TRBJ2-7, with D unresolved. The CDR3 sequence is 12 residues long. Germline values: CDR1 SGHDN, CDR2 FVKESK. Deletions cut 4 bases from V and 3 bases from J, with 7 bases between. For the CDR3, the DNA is TGTGCCAGCAGCCCATCAGGCTACGAGCAGTACTTC. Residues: CASSPSGYEQYF.